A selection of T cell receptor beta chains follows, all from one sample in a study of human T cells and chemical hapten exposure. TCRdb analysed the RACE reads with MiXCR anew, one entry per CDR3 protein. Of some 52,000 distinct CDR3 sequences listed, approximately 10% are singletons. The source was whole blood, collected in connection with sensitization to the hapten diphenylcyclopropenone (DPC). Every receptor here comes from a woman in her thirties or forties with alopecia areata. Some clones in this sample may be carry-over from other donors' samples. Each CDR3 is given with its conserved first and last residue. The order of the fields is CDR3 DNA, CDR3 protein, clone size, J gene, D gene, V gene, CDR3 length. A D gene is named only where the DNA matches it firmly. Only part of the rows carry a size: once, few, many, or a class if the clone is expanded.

CDR3 DNA: TGCGCCAGCAGCCAAGGGGAGGGGGCGAAAAACATTCAGTACTTC
CDR3 protein: CASSQGEGAKNIQYF
clone size: NA
J gene: TRBJ2-4
D gene: NA
V gene: TRBV4-1
CDR3 length: 15

CDR3 DNA: TGTGCCTGGAGCAGGGGCTACGAGCAGTACTTC
CDR3 protein: CAWSRGYEQYF
clone size: NA
J gene: TRBJ2-7
D gene: NA
V gene: TRBV30
CDR3 length: 11

CDR3 DNA: TGCAGTGCTAGAGATAAGCGGGGGACCGAAGAGACCCAGTACTTC
CDR3 protein: CSARDKRGTEETQYF
clone size: few
J gene: TRBJ2-5
D gene: TRBD2
V gene: TRBV20-1
CDR3 length: 15

CDR3 DNA: TGTGCCAGCAGTTCCTCGGACGGCGTAGCTTTCTTT
CDR3 protein: CASSSSDGVAFF
clone size: many
J gene: TRBJ1-1
D gene: NA
V gene: TRBV12-3/TRBV12-4
CDR3 length: 12

CDR3 DNA: TGTGCCAGCTCAGGGCCCGAAGTTAATGAGCAGTTCTTC
CDR3 protein: CASSGPEVNEQFF
clone size: few
J gene: TRBJ2-1
D gene: NA
V gene: TRBV18
CDR3 length: 13

CDR3 DNA: TGTGCCAGCAGCCAAGTATCCTACAATGAGCAGTTCTTC
CDR3 protein: CASSQVSYNEQFF
clone size: NA
J gene: TRBJ2-1
D gene: NA
V gene: TRBV3-1
CDR3 length: 13

CDR3 DNA: TGTGCCAGTAGTGCCGCCGGGACCGAGGGGGAAAAACTGTTTTTT
CDR3 protein: CASSAAGTEGEKLFF
clone size: NA
J gene: TRBJ1-4
D gene: NA
V gene: TRBV19
CDR3 length: 15

CDR3 DNA: TGCGCCAGCAGCTTGGAACCAGGACTTGACACTGAAGCTTTCTTT
CDR3 protein: CASSLEPGLDTEAFF
clone size: many
J gene: TRBJ1-1
D gene: NA
V gene: TRBV5-1
CDR3 length: 15

CDR3 DNA: TGTGCCAGTAGTACCCAGACCAGGGGCCTAGGGCCCCAGCATTTT
CDR3 protein: CASSTQTRGLGPQHF
clone size: many
J gene: TRBJ1-5
D gene: NA
V gene: TRBV19
CDR3 length: 15

CDR3 DNA: TGTGCCAGCTCTGAGGCCAATTCACCCCTCCACTTT
CDR3 protein: CASSEANSPLHF
clone size: NA
J gene: TRBJ1-6
D gene: NA
V gene: TRBV18
CDR3 length: 12

CDR3 DNA: TGTGCCAGCAGCGTATCTTTGCGGAACACAGATACGCAGTATTTT
CDR3 protein: CASSVSLRNTDTQYF
clone size: many
J gene: TRBJ2-3
D gene: NA
V gene: TRBV9
CDR3 length: 15

CDR3 DNA: TGTGCCAGCAGTTTTCAAAGAGCGGGGGAAGAGACCCAGTACTTC
CDR3 protein: CASSFQRAGEETQYF
clone size: few
J gene: TRBJ2-5
D gene: TRBD2
V gene: TRBV28
CDR3 length: 15

CDR3 DNA: TGTGCCAGCAGGGGGGACTCGATCAAGTTCTTC
CDR3 protein: CASRGDSIKFF
clone size: few
J gene: TRBJ2-1
D gene: NA
V gene: TRBV6-5
CDR3 length: 11

CDR3 DNA: TGCAGCGTAGCCGCCGGGACAGGGAGGCAAGAGACCCAGTACTTC
CDR3 protein: CSVAAGTGRQETQYF
clone size: NA
J gene: TRBJ2-5
D gene: TRBD1
V gene: TRBV29-1
CDR3 length: 15

CDR3 DNA: TGTGCCAGCAGTTACGATTCGTCCGGGACCAAGTTTGAGTTCTTC
CDR3 protein: CASSYDSSGTKFEFF
clone size: NA
J gene: TRBJ2-1
D gene: NA
V gene: TRBV28
CDR3 length: 15

CDR3 DNA: TGCAGTGCCCCCCGGGGCGGGGGGGCGAAGACCCAGTACTTC
CDR3 protein: CSAPRGGGAKTQYF
clone size: NA
J gene: TRBJ2-5
D gene: TRBD2
V gene: TRBV20-1
CDR3 length: 14

CDR3 DNA: TGTGCCAGCAAACCCGGGACCTACTACGAGCAGTACTTC
CDR3 protein: CASKPGTYYEQYF
clone size: NA
J gene: TRBJ2-7
D gene: NA
V gene: TRBV11-2
CDR3 length: 13

CDR3 DNA: TGCGCCAGCAGCCAAGATCCCGGGCCCGGGGAGCTGTTTTTT
CDR3 protein: CASSQDPGPGELFF
clone size: few
J gene: TRBJ2-2
D gene: NA
V gene: TRBV4-3
CDR3 length: 14

CDR3 DNA: TGTGCCAGCAGCTTAACGGTCGGTGGGGCCAACGTCCTGACTTTC
CDR3 protein: CASSLTVGGANVLTF
clone size: NA
J gene: TRBJ2-6
D gene: NA
V gene: TRBV7-2
CDR3 length: 15

CDR3 DNA: TGTGCCAGCAGCTTAACCGCGGAAGGTTACTGGGCTGAGCAGTTCTTC
CDR3 protein: CASSLTAEGYWAEQFF
clone size: few
J gene: TRBJ2-1
D gene: NA
V gene: TRBV7-6
CDR3 length: 16

CDR3 DNA: TGTGCCAGCAGTTTAAAGGGAGGCCCGAATGAAAAACTGTTTTTT
CDR3 protein: CASSLKGGPNEKLFF
clone size: many
J gene: TRBJ1-4
D gene: NA
V gene: TRBV27
CDR3 length: 15

CDR3 DNA: TGTGCCAGTAGCCTGGACAGGCCCTATGGCTACACCTTC
CDR3 protein: CASSLDRPYGYTF
clone size: few
J gene: TRBJ1-2
D gene: TRBD1
V gene: TRBV19
CDR3 length: 13

CDR3 DNA: TGTGCCAGCAGCTTAGTTGAGACCGGGGAGCTGTTTTTT
CDR3 protein: CASSLVETGELFF
clone size: medium-sized
J gene: TRBJ2-2
D gene: NA
V gene: TRBV11-2
CDR3 length: 13

CDR3 DNA: TGTGCCAGCAGTGACTATAGACCTGGGGATGACCCCACCTACGAGCAGTACTTC
CDR3 protein: CASSDYRPGDDPTYEQYF
clone size: few
J gene: TRBJ2-7
D gene: NA
V gene: TRBV6-4
CDR3 length: 18

CDR3 DNA: TGCAGTGCTAGGCGCCCTTTTGCGGGTAATGAGCAGTTCTTC
CDR3 protein: CSARRPFAGNEQFF
clone size: few
J gene: TRBJ2-1
D gene: NA
V gene: TRBV20-1
CDR3 length: 14

CDR3 DNA: TGCAGCGTTGACTCGGCGGAACAAGAGACCCAGTACTTC
CDR3 protein: CSVDSAEQETQYF
clone size: NA
J gene: TRBJ2-5
D gene: NA
V gene: TRBV29-1
CDR3 length: 13

CDR3 DNA: TGTGCCAGCAGCTTGTGGGGTTCCTCGCCAGAGCAGTACTTC
CDR3 protein: CASSLWGSSPEQYF
clone size: NA
J gene: TRBJ2-7
D gene: NA
V gene: TRBV5-4
CDR3 length: 14

CDR3 DNA: TGTGCCAGCAGCTTAGGGACTGACGAGACCCAGTACTTC
CDR3 protein: CASSLGTDETQYF
clone size: few
J gene: TRBJ2-5
D gene: NA
V gene: TRBV11-2
CDR3 length: 13

CDR3 DNA: TGCGCCAGCAGGGGCCAGACCTCGAACACTGAAGCTTTCTTT
CDR3 protein: CASRGQTSNTEAFF
clone size: NA
J gene: TRBJ1-1
D gene: NA
V gene: TRBV5-1
CDR3 length: 14

CDR3 DNA: TGCGCCAGCAGCCAAGTTCGGGGCCGGTTAGATACGCAGTATTTT
CDR3 protein: CASSQVRGRLDTQYF
clone size: few
J gene: TRBJ2-3
D gene: NA
V gene: TRBV4-1
CDR3 length: 15

CDR3 DNA: TGTGCCACCCCGGGCCGAGGGAGCAATGAGCAGTTCTTC
CDR3 protein: CATPGRGSNEQFF
clone size: few
J gene: TRBJ2-1
D gene: NA
V gene: TRBV2
CDR3 length: 13

CDR3 DNA: TGCGCCAGCAGTTCCCGGGACAGTGCCTCTGGGGAGACCCAGTACTTC
CDR3 protein: CASSSRDSASGETQYF
clone size: NA
J gene: TRBJ2-5
D gene: TRBD1
V gene: TRBV5-1
CDR3 length: 16

CDR3 DNA: TGTGCCAGCAGTTCGAACACTGAAGCTTTCTTT
CDR3 protein: CASSSNTEAFF
clone size: many
J gene: TRBJ1-1
D gene: NA
V gene: TRBV28
CDR3 length: 11

CDR3 DNA: TGCAGCGTTGACAGGACTCGAGGAAATGAGCAGTTCTTC
CDR3 protein: CSVDRTRGNEQFF
clone size: NA
J gene: TRBJ2-1
D gene: NA
V gene: TRBV29-1
CDR3 length: 13

CDR3 DNA: TGTGCCAGCAGTGAAGCGCAGGTAGCTGAGCAGTTCTTC
CDR3 protein: CASSEAQVAEQFF
clone size: many
J gene: TRBJ2-1
D gene: NA
V gene: TRBV2
CDR3 length: 13

CDR3 DNA: TGTGCCAGCAGCGATGGCAGGTCGGAGACCCAGTACTTC
CDR3 protein: CASSDGRSETQYF
clone size: NA
J gene: TRBJ2-5
D gene: NA
V gene: TRBV9
CDR3 length: 13

CDR3 DNA: TGTGCCAGCAGTGACGGGGGCCGATACTCTGGGGCCAACGTCCTGACTTTC
CDR3 protein: CASSDGGRYSGANVLTF
clone size: NA
J gene: TRBJ2-6
D gene: NA
V gene: TRBV2
CDR3 length: 17

CDR3 DNA: TGTGCCAGCAGTCCTACACCTTCTGGGGCCAACGTCCTGACTTTC
CDR3 protein: CASSPTPSGANVLTF
clone size: NA
J gene: TRBJ2-6
D gene: NA
V gene: TRBV11-3
CDR3 length: 15

CDR3 DNA: TGCGCCAGCAGCCAAGCCCTTACAGGGCCAGGGGAGCTGTTTTTT
CDR3 protein: CASSQALTGPGELFF
clone size: many
J gene: TRBJ2-2
D gene: NA
V gene: TRBV4-1
CDR3 length: 15

CDR3 DNA: TGTGCCAGCAGCCACACCGGGACGGACTATGGCTACACCTTC
CDR3 protein: CASSHTGTDYGYTF
clone size: many
J gene: TRBJ1-2
D gene: NA
V gene: TRBV28
CDR3 length: 14

CDR3 DNA: TGCAGCGGTCTGGTGGCAGGGGTGTTCGGTGAAGCTTTCTTT
CDR3 protein: CSGLVAGVFGEAFF
clone size: few
J gene: TRBJ1-1
D gene: NA
V gene: TRBV29-1
CDR3 length: 14

CDR3 DNA: TGTGCCAGCAGCCCCCCCGAACCTAGACAAGAGACCCAGTACTTC
CDR3 protein: CASSPPEPRQETQYF
clone size: NA
J gene: TRBJ2-5
D gene: NA
V gene: TRBV21-1
CDR3 length: 15

CDR3 DNA: TGTGCCAGCAGCTTAGGATACTCCCAAGAGACCCAGTACTTC
CDR3 protein: CASSLGYSQETQYF
clone size: few
J gene: TRBJ2-5
D gene: NA
V gene: TRBV11-2
CDR3 length: 14

CDR3 DNA: TGTGCCAGCAGCTTGGCACAGGCTGGAAACACCATATATTTT
CDR3 protein: CASSLAQAGNTIYF
clone size: many
J gene: TRBJ1-3
D gene: NA
V gene: TRBV5-6
CDR3 length: 14

CDR3 DNA: TGTGCCAGCAGCATTACACACGGGACAGGGTTCTATGGCTACACCTTC
CDR3 protein: CASSITHGTGFYGYTF
clone size: few
J gene: TRBJ1-2
D gene: TRBD1
V gene: TRBV11-2
CDR3 length: 16

CDR3 DNA: TGCAGCGTTGAAAGGTCGGAAGGATACAATGAGCAGTTCTTC
CDR3 protein: CSVERSEGYNEQFF
clone size: few
J gene: TRBJ2-1
D gene: NA
V gene: TRBV29-1
CDR3 length: 14

CDR3 DNA: TGTGCCAGCAGATTAGGGGTCTCCTACAATGAGCAGTTCTTC
CDR3 protein: CASRLGVSYNEQFF
clone size: NA
J gene: TRBJ2-1
D gene: NA
V gene: TRBV28
CDR3 length: 14

CDR3 DNA: TGCAGCGCCCGGGGGCTGACGACAGATACGCAGTATTTT
CDR3 protein: CSARGLTTDTQYF
clone size: few
J gene: TRBJ2-3
D gene: NA
V gene: TRBV29-1
CDR3 length: 13

CDR3 DNA: TGTGCCAGCTGGGCGGAATCCTACGAGCAGTACTTC
CDR3 protein: CASWAESYEQYF
clone size: many
J gene: TRBJ2-7
D gene: NA
V gene: TRBV28
CDR3 length: 12

CDR3 DNA: TGTGCCACCAGCATTTTGCGGGGGGGCCGAGAGACCCAGTACTTC
CDR3 protein: CATSILRGGRETQYF
clone size: many
J gene: TRBJ2-5
D gene: TRBD2
V gene: TRBV15
CDR3 length: 15